Reported below is one T cell receptor (beta chain). Clones were sequenced by immunoSEQ multiplex PCR, and TCRdb holds only the in-frame ones, with some missing. The table lists about 120,000 clones, 70% to 90% of them singletons, with approximately 39% in the top ten. This entry is derived from a study of control samples from healthy donors and cancer patients. Germline CDR1 and CDR2: LGHDT and YNNKEL (reference sequence). The CDR3 has 16 amino acids. After removal of 1 base from V and 3 bases from J, the junction contained 5 bases not matched to a gene. The receptor's source is a man aged 50-60 years in good health. This rearrangement joins TRBV3-1 (or the pseudogene TRBV3-2) to TRBJ2-7, with TRBD2 identical over 11 bases. Sequencing input: blood. CDR3 bases: TGTGCCAGCAGCCAAGGCGGACTAGCGGGTAACTACGAGCAGTACTTC. Translating it yields CASSQGGLAGNYEQYF.